This TCR beta chain originates from a study of liver allograft versus peripheral blood T cells. Background on the study: Comparative analysis was performed on T cell receptor repertoires from transplanted livers and from recipients' peripheral blood.

In its sample, this clonotype was seen many times. Germline and junction disagree at one end, which may indicate a read error. TCRdb passed the reads through MiXCR, listing each CDR3 protein once. The sample includes 15,000 to 20,000 distinct CDR3 sequences, roughly 21% of them seen just once. CDR1 is MNHEY, CDR2 SVGAGI, per germline. The CDR3 has 17 residues. This sequence was found in a human patient who had a liver transplant. T cells may partly derive from the graft donor. The chain carries TRBV6-5 and TRBJ1-2; 7 bases fit TRBD1. CDR3 sequence reads: CASSTPGTVLHRAELNF. DNA for the CDR3: TGTGCCAGCAGCACCCCTGGGACAGTCCTGCACAGAGCAGAGTTGAACTTC.